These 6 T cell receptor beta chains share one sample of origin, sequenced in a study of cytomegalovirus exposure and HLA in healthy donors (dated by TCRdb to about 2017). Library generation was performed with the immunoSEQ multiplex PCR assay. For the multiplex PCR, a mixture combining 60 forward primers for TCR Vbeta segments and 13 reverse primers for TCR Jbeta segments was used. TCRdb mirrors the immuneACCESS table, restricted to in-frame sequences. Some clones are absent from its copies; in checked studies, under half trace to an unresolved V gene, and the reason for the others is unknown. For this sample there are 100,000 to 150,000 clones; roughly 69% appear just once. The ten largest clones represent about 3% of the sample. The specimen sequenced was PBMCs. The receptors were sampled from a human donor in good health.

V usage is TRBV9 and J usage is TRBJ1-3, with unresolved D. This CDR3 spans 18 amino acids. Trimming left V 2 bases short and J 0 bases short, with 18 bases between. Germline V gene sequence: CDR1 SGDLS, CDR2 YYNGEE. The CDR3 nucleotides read TGTGCCAGCAGCGTTTCTTTTAGTTCTAGGCGCTCTGGAAACACCATATATTTT. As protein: CASSVSFSSRRSGNTIYF.

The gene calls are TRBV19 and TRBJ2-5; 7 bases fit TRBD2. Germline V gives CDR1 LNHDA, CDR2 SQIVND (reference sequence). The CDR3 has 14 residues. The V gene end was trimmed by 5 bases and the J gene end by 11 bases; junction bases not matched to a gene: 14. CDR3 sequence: CASSSGGKALLQYF. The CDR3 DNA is TGTGCCAGTAGTTCGGGGGGAAAGGCTCTCCTGCAGTACTTC. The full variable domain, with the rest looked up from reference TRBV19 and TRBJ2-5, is DGGITQSPKYLFRKEGQNVTLSCEQNLNHDAMYWYRQDPGQGLRLIYYSQIVNDFQKGDIAEGYSVSREKKESFPLTVTSAQKNPTAFYLCASSSGGKALLQYFGPGTRLLVL.

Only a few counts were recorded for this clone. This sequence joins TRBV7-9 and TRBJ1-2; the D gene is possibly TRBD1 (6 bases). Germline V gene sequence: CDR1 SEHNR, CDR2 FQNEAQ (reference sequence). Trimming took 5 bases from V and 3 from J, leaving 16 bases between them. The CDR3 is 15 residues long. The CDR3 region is CASSGGAVFYYGYTF. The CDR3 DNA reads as TGTGCCAGCAGCGGGGGGGCAGTCTTTTACTATGGCTACACCTTC.

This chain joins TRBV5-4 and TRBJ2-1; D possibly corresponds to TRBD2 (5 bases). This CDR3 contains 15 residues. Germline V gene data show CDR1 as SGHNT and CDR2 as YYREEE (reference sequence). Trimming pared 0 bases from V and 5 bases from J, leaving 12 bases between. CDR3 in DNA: TGTGCCAGCAGCTTGGAAATAGCGAGAAACAATGAGCAGTTCTTC. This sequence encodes CASSLEIARNNEQFF.

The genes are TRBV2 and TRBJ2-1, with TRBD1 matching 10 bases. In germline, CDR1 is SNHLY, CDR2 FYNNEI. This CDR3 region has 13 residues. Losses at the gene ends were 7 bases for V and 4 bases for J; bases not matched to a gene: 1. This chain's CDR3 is CASKGQGYNEQFF. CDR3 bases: TGTGCCAGCAAGGGACAGGGGTACAATGAGCAGTTCTTC.

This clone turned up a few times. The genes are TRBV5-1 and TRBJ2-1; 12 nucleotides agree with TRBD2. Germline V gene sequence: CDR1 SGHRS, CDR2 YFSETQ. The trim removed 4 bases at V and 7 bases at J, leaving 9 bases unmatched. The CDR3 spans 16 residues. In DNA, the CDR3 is TGCGCCAGCAGCCTCCTAGCGGGAGGGCCCTGGAATGAGCAGTTCTTC. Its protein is CASSLLAGGPWNEQFF.